One sample yielded the 27 T cell receptor beta chains listed below, sequenced in a study of shared clonotypes between healthy human individuals. Data came from immunoSEQ multiplex PCR; TCRdb stores just in-frame clones and leaves some out. There are 1.5 million to 1.9 million clones in the sample; 98% occur only once, and roughly 0.4% lies in the top ten. Specimen: naive CD4+ T cells sorted from blood. This sample's subset: CD45RA+ positively selected. The receptor set was obtained from a man aged 30 to 45 in good health.

The chain uses TRBV5-5 and TRBJ2-7; TRBD1 matches 7 bases. Germline V gene data show CDR1 as SGHKS and CDR2 as YYEKEE (reference sequence). This CDR3 spans 14 amino acids. J was trimmed by 2 bases and V by 0 bases; bases with no gene match: 2. CDR3 in amino acids: CASSLVQGAYEQYF. The CDR3 nucleotides are TGTGCCAGCAGCTTGGTGCAGGGGGCCTACGAGCAGTACTTC.

The chain carries TRBV21-1 and TRBJ2-7. TRBV21-1 counts as a pseudogene. The CDR3 totals 13 residues. The CDR3: CASSKPTAYEQYF. The CDR3 DNA sequence: TGTGCCAGCAGCAAACCCACCGCCTACGAGCAGTACTTC.

The genes are TRBV5-1 and TRBJ2-7; 8 nucleotides agree with TRBD1. Germline lookup yields CDR1 SGHRS and CDR2 YFSETQ. The length of the CDR3 is 15 residues. Trimming at V came to 4 bases and at J to 4 bases, leaving 10 bases not matched to a gene. CDR3 sequence: CASSGLQGAAYEQYF. The CDR3 DNA reads as TGCGCCAGCAGCGGACTGCAGGGGGCGGCTTACGAGCAGTACTTC.

The genes are TRBV27 and TRBJ1-1; D perhaps matches TRBD1 (6 bases). The CDR3 runs 15 residues. Trimming left V 1 base short and J 4 bases short, with 13 bases between. Germline CDR1 reads MNHEY; CDR2 reads SMNVEV (reference sequence). In DNA, the CDR3 is TGTGCCAGCAGTTTATTAGGACAGCTGAGCACTGAAGCTTTCTTT. It codes for CASSLLGQLSTEAFF.

The chain is built from TRBV7-8 and TRBJ2-7; 8 bases line up with TRBD1. V lost 5 bases, J lost 4 bases, and 7 bases stayed unmatched. Per the germline V gene, CDR1 is SGHVS and CDR2 is FQNEAQ. The CDR3 runs to 14 residues. The CDR3 bases are TGTGCCAGCAGCCCGTCAGGACAGGGATACGAGCAGTACTTC. Encoded protein: CASSPSGQGYEQYF.

The chain is built from TRBV11-2 and TRBJ2-2; unclear D gene. The germline gives CDR1 SGHAT, CDR2 FQNNGV. The CDR3 loop spans 14 amino acids. V was shortened by 2 bases and J by 3 bases, with 7 bases between the two germline ends. The CDR3 is CASSLRQYTGELFF. The CDR3 nucleotides are TGTGCCAGCAGCTTAAGGCAATACACCGGGGAGCTGTTTTTT. The full variable domain, rest sourced from reference TRBV11-2 and TRBJ2-2, is EAGVAQSPRYKIIEKRQSVAFWCNPISGHATLYWYQQILGQGPKLLIQFQNNGVVDDSQLPKDRFSAERLKGVDSTLKIQPAKLEDSAVYLCASSLRQYTGELFFGEGSRLTVL.

CDR3 sequence reads: CASSEGVSNQPQHF. The CDR3 nucleotides are TGTGCCAGCAGTGAGGGGGTGAGCAATCAGCCCCAGCATTTT. The gene calls are TRBV2 and TRBJ1-5; weak D call: TRBD1 (5 bases). Germline CDR1 is SNHLY and CDR2 is FYNNEI. Trimming took off 3 bases at V and 1 base at J, with 7 bases between the two ends. The CDR3 totals 14 residues.

This clone was counted a single time. The genes are TRBV11-2 and TRBJ1-2, with 8 nucleotides matching TRBD1. Germline V gene sequence: CDR1 SGHAT, CDR2 FQNNGV. After removal of 2 bases from V and 4 bases from J, the junction contained 9 bases not matched to a gene. The CDR3 has 16 amino acids. CDR3 in amino acids: CASSLFRQGTIYGYTF. CDR3 DNA sequence: TGTGCCAGCAGCTTATTCAGACAGGGGACGATCTATGGCTACACCTTC.

The chain recombines TRBV2 with TRBJ2-5; 7 nucleotides agree with TRBD1. CDR1 SNHLY and CDR2 FYNNEI come from the germline V gene. Trimming cost V 6 bases and J 13 bases; bases outside gene matches: 8. CDR3 length: 11 residues. CDR3 nucleotides: TGTGCCAGCAGCGTAGACAGGGATGCGTACTTC. Its protein product is CASSVDRDAYF.

The CDR3 sequence: CASSLVHSPDYEQYF. In nucleotides, the CDR3 is TGCGCCAGCAGCTTGGTTCACAGTCCGGACTACGAGCAGTACTTC. The chain couples TRBV5-1 to TRBJ2-7; D unresolved. Germline lookup yields CDR1 SGHRS and CDR2 YFSETQ. V lost 0 bases and J 3 bases, leaving 13 bases between the germline ends. This CDR3 region has 15 residues.

This sequence joins TRBV2 and TRBJ2-1, with 10 bases matching TRBD2. Germline values: CDR1 SNHLY, CDR2 FYNNEI. The CDR3 is 14 amino acids. V gave up 7 bases and J gave up 8 bases; unmatched junction bases: 8. The CDR3 is CASKASGSSDEQFF. CDR3 nucleotides: TGTGCCAGCAAGGCTAGCGGGAGTTCGGATGAGCAGTTCTTC.

This chain's CDR3 is CASSQATGLAGSPAKNIQYF. In DNA, the CDR3 is TGTGCCAGCTCACAGGCAACGGGACTAGCGGGATCCCCAGCCAAAAACATTCAGTACTTC. The V and J genes are TRBV18 and TRBJ2-4; TRBD2 aligns across 13 bases. The CDR3 extends over 20 amino acids. CDR1 and CDR2 from the germline V gene are KGHSH and LQKENI. V shed 4 bases and J 0 bases; nucleotides not matched to a gene: 12. Supplemented by reference TRBV18 and TRBJ2-4, the full variable domain reads NAGVMQNPRHLVRRRGQEARLRCSPMKGHSHVYWYRQLPEEGLKFMVYLQKENIIDESGMPKERFSAEFPKEGPSILRIQQVVRGDSAAYFCASSQATGLAGSPAKNIQYFGAGTRLSVL.

The rearrangement joins TRBV25-1 to TRBJ2-5, with a possible D match to TRBD1 (6 bases). The CDR3 totals 15 residues. The germline CDR1 and CDR2 sequences are MGHDK and SYGVNS. The V gene lost 2 bases and the J gene lost 3 bases, with 13 bases spanning the gap. This CDR3 reads CASSEGTRKKETQYF. In DNA form, the CDR3 reads TGTGCCAGCAGTGAAGGGACAAGAAAGAAAGAGACCCAGTACTTC. Variable domain in full (rest from reference TRBV25-1 and TRBJ2-5): EADIYQTPRYLVIGTGKKITLECSQTMGHDKMYWYQQDPGMELHLIHYSYGVNSTEKGDLSSESTVSRIRTEHFPLTLESARPSHTSQYLCASSEGTRKKETQYFGPGTRLLVL.

Only one count was recorded for this clone. Other DNA variants within this sample encode the same CDR3. V gene TRBV18 combines with J gene TRBJ2-1, with D perhaps matching TRBD1 (5 bases). In germline, CDR1 is KGHSH, CDR2 LQKENI. The CDR3 extends over 15 amino acids. V lost 3 bases and J 2 bases, leaving 11 bases between the germline ends. CDR3 DNA sequence: TGTGCCAGCTCACCGCGACAGCCTACCTACAATGAGCAGTTCTTC. Translated: CASSPRQPTYNEQFF.

The chain uses TRBV5-8 and TRBJ1-5; maybe TRBD1 (6 bases). The CDR3 sequence is 18 residues long. V shed 4 bases and J shed 1 base, with 21 bases lying between them. Germline V gene lookup returns CDR1 SGHTS and CDR2 YDEGEE. The CDR3 DNA is TGTGCCAGCAGCCGCTTCAGGGGATTTAGTGGAAGCAATCAGCCCCAGCATTTT. Translation: CASSRFRGFSGSNQPQHF.

The chain couples TRBV5-8 to TRBJ2-3; D ambiguous. From germline, CDR1 is SGHTS and CDR2 YDEGEE. The CDR3 consists of 14 residues. V lost 2 bases and J 2 bases, leaving 9 bases between the germline ends. CDR3 region: CASSLKGPTDTQYF. The CDR3, as DNA: TGTGCCAGCAGCTTAAAAGGACCCACAGATACGCAGTATTTT. Full variable domain (remainder filled in from reference TRBV5-8 and TRBJ2-3): EAGVTQSPTHLIKTRGQQATLRCSPISGHTSVYWYQQALGLGLQFLLWYDEGEERNRGNFPPRFSGRQFPNYSSELNVNALELEDSALYLCASSLKGPTDTQYFGPGTRLTVL.

The chain couples TRBV15 to TRBJ2-2, with no clear D. The germline CDR1 and CDR2 sequences are LNHNV and YYDKDF (reference sequence). The CDR3 runs to 13 residues. V was clipped by 0 bases and J by 7 bases, with 6 bases between them. DNA of the CDR3: TGTGCCACCAGCAGAGATTCTTACGGGGAGCTGTTTTTT. It yields the protein CATSRDSYGELFF.

Worth noting for this clone: In the same sample, other DNA sequences code for this CDR3. J is TRBJ2-3 and V is TRBV7-2; a weak D match, TRBD2 (6 bases). CDR1 is SGHTA and CDR2 is FQGNSA in the germline V gene. The CDR3 consists of 14 residues. The germline V and J ends were trimmed by 0 bases and 6 bases, with 10 bases remaining between them. The DNA of the CDR3 is TGTGCCAGCAGCTTAGCGGGAGGCGGCGATACGCAGTATTTT. Amino acid sequence: CASSLAGGGDTQYF.

The CDR3 DNA sequence: TGTGCCAGCAGCCAGGGGGTCGTCGATGAAAAACTGTTTTTT. This codes for CASSQGVVDEKLFF. The V and J genes are TRBV7-8 and TRBJ1-4; 7 bases match TRBD1. The CDR3 consists of 14 residues. V lost 5 bases, J lost 6 bases, and 6 bases stayed unmatched. Germline V gene sequence: CDR1 SGHVS, CDR2 FQNEAQ.

The chain recombines TRBV5-4 with TRBJ2-1; the match to TRBD2 covers 10 bases. Germline loops: CDR1 SGHNT, CDR2 YYREEE (reference sequence). With V trimmed by 4 bases and J by 4 bases, 8 bases remained unmatched. The CDR3 covers 16 residues. The CDR3 protein is CASSRRTSGAYNEQFF. In DNA, the CDR3 is TGTGCCAGCAGCCGACGGACTAGCGGAGCTTACAATGAGCAGTTCTTC.

The V call is TRBV7-8, the J call TRBJ2-1, with D unresolved. In germline, CDR1 is SGHVS, CDR2 FQNEAQ. V lost 1 base to trimming and J lost 5 bases, with 12 bases between them. The CDR3 extends over 15 amino acids. The CDR3 sequence: CASSLGVSLNNEQFF. CDR3 in DNA: TGTGCCAGCAGCTTAGGGGTCAGCCTTAACAATGAGCAGTTCTTC.

The chain couples TRBV5-1 to TRBJ2-4; no reliable D call. Trimming took 0 bases from V and 5 from J, leaving 9 bases between them. The CDR3 consists of 14 residues. Per the germline V gene, CDR1 is SGHRS and CDR2 is YFSETQ. The CDR3 bases are TGCGCCAGCAGCTTGGATGCCAACCAAAACATTCAGTACTTC. This translates into CASSLDANQNIQYF.

CDR3 bases: TGTGCCAGTAGTGGCAGGGGGCATGGCTATGGCTACACCTTC. The encoded protein is CASSGRGHGYGYTF. The chain has TRBV19 and TRBJ1-2; TRBD1 matches 8 bases. Looked up from germline, CDR1 is LNHDA and CDR2 is SQIVND (reference sequence). The length of the CDR3 is 14 residues. Trimming removed 5 bases from V and 4 bases from J; junction bases left unmatched: 6.

This sequence joins TRBV7-6 and TRBJ2-2, with D perhaps matching TRBD2 (6 bases). CDR1 is SGHVS, CDR2 FNYEAQ, per germline. The CDR3 totals 16 residues. V lost 3 bases to trimming and J lost 4 bases, with 15 bases between them. The CDR3 sequence is CASSLIPAGATGELFF. The CDR3 region has the DNA TGTGCCAGCAGCTTGATACCAGCGGGTGCCACCGGGGAGCTGTTTTTT.

The genes are TRBV15 and TRBJ2-1, with D maybe TRBD2 (6 bases). Germline V CDR1 and CDR2: LNHNV, YYDKDF (reference sequence). The CDR3 sequence is 18 residues long. Trimming stripped 1 base from V and 1 base from J, with 17 bases between. CDR3 residues: CATSRAPAGRISYNEQFF. The CDR3 bases are TGTGCCACCAGCAGAGCGCCAGCGGGCAGGATATCCTACAATGAGCAGTTCTTC.

Written as DNA, the CDR3 is TGTGCCAGCAGTCTCCGCAGCATGAACACTGAAGCTTTCTTT. Translating it yields CASSLRSMNTEAFF. The rearrangement joins TRBV2 to TRBJ1-1; no clear D. Per germline, CDR1 SNHLY and CDR2 FYNNEI. Trimming left V 5 bases short and J 0 bases short, with 10 bases between. The CDR3 consists of 14 residues.

This clone was found once. This chain uses TRBV15 with TRBJ1-5; TRBD1 might be the D (5 bases). This CDR3 is built from 14 residues. In germline, CDR1 is LNHNV, CDR2 YYDKDF (reference sequence). V was shortened by 8 bases and J by 4 bases, with 15 bases between the two germline ends. The CDR3 spells CATRAGRSNQPQHF. The CDR3 coding sequence is TGTGCCACCCGCGCAGGGAGGTCGAATCAGCCCCAGCATTTT.